Shown below are 18 T cell receptor beta chains from a single sample sequenced in a study of blood T cell repertoires in COVID-19. Method: immunoSEQ multiplex PCR; TCRdb's copy keeps in-frame clones and lacks some. The sample contains a few hundred thousand clones, 80% to 90% of which appear only once. The sequencing sample was made of peripheral blood. All receptors derive from a man aged 18 to 30 with COVID-19, enrolled during active disease.

The chain combines TRBV5-1 with TRBJ2-5, with 7 bases fitting TRBD1. The CDR3 sequence is 13 residues long. Germline-derived CDR1 and CDR2 are SGHRS and YFSETQ. Trimming took 3 bases from V and 5 from J; bases not matched to a gene: 4. CDR3 loop: CASSSPQGETQYF. The CDR3 coding sequence is TGCGCCAGCAGCTCCCCACAGGGGGAGACCCAGTACTTC.

The rearrangement joins TRBV7-2 to TRBJ2-5, with 8 bases matching TRBD2. CDR3 length: 18 amino acids. The V and J ends lost 1 base and 5 bases, in that order; junction bases with no gene match: 15. From germline, CDR1 is SGHTA and CDR2 FQGNSA. CDR3 nucleotides: TGTGCCAGCAGCTTAGTTTTGATCCACGGGGGGGCTGGGGAGACCCAGTACTTC. It encodes CASSLVLIHGGAGETQYF. The complete variable domain, with remaining parts taken from reference TRBV7-2 and TRBJ2-5, reads GAGVSQSPSNKVTEKGKDVELRCDPISGHTALYWYRQSLGQGLEFLIYFQGNSAPDKSGLPSDRFSAERTGGSVSTLTIQRTQQEDSAVYLCASSLVLIHGGAGETQYFGPGTRLLVL.

The chain recombines TRBV19 with TRBJ1-5, with TRBD1 matching 9 bases. Trimming cost V 7 bases and J 6 bases; bases outside gene matches: 7. The CDR3 spans 14 residues. CDR1 and CDR2 (germline): LNHDA, SQIVND (reference sequence). The CDR3 reads CASTSTGGGQPQHF. The CDR3, as DNA: TGTGCCAGTACCTCGACAGGGGGTGGTCAGCCCCAGCATTTT.

The rearrangement links TRBV9 to TRBJ2-1, with TRBD1 matching over 10 bases. The germline gives CDR1 SGDLS, CDR2 YYNGEE. V lost 3 bases and J lost 6; bases outside the gene matches: 6. CDR3 size: 15 residues. Here the CDR3 reads CASSGTGTGVNEQFF. CDR3 in DNA: TGTGCCAGCAGCGGAACCGGGACAGGGGTCAATGAGCAGTTCTTC.

V and J are TRBV5-4 and TRBJ2-3, with 11 bases matching TRBD1. Germline CDR1 SGHNT, CDR2 YYREEE (reference sequence). CDR3 length equals 17 residues. V dropped 2 bases and J dropped 4; count of bases not matched to a gene: 9. The CDR3 is CASSFGQGASGSDTQYF. In DNA, the CDR3 is TGTGCCAGCAGCTTTGGACAGGGGGCAAGTGGATCAGATACGCAGTATTTT.

The rearrangement links TRBV7-9 to TRBJ1-2, with D possibly matching TRBD1 (6 bases). The CDR3 sequence is 17 residues long. The germline CDR1 and CDR2 sequences are SEHNR and FQNEAQ (reference sequence). V was trimmed by 5 bases and J by 0 bases, leaving 19 bases between them. Here the CDR3 DNA reads TGTGCCAGCAGCGCACGGGACACAAGACACACTAACTATGGCTACACCTTC. Translating it yields CASSARDTRHTNYGYTF. Supplemented by reference TRBV7-9 and TRBJ1-2, the full variable domain reads DTGVSQNPRHKITKRGQNVTFRCDPISEHNRLYWYRQTLGQGPEFLTYFQNEAQLEKSRLLSDRFSAERPKGSFSTLEIQRTEQGDSAMYLCASSARDTRHTNYGYTFGSGTRLTVV.

The genes are TRBV27 and TRBJ1-6; TRBD1 might be the D (5 bases). This CDR3 has 14 residues. Trimming cost V 6 bases and J 7 bases, with 13 bases left between them. Per germline, CDR1 MNHEY and CDR2 SMNVEV (reference sequence). The CDR3 loop is CASRTDRHNSPLHF. The CDR3 DNA is TGTGCCAGCAGAACTGACAGACACAATTCACCCCTCCACTTT.

The table lists this clone with a few counts. The genes are TRBV7-9 and TRBJ2-7; 11 bases line up with TRBD1. Germline lookup yields CDR1 SEHNR and CDR2 FQNEAQ (reference sequence). This CDR3 spans 15 amino acids. V dropped 6 bases and J dropped 2; count of bases not matched to a gene: 6. CDR3 amino acids: CASRPDRGLPYEQYF. CDR3 DNA: TGTGCCAGCAGACCGGACAGGGGGCTCCCCTACGAGCAGTACTTC.

The genes are TRBV27 and TRBJ2-2, with 13 positions matching TRBD2. With 0 bases clipped from V and 3 bases from J, the junction kept 7 bases outside the gene matches. Germline CDR1 is MNHEY and CDR2 is SMNVEV (reference sequence). The CDR3 runs to 19 residues. Written as DNA, the CDR3 is TGTGCCAGCAGTTTATCCGGACTAGCGGGAGAACGGGACACCGGGGAGCTGTTTTTT. This sequence encodes CASSLSGLAGERDTGELFF.

The V and J genes are TRBV19 and TRBJ2-3; 8 positions agree with TRBD1. Germline CDR1 reads LNHDA; CDR2 reads SQIVND (reference sequence). This CDR3 is 15 amino acids long. V lost 3 bases and J lost 5; bases outside the gene matches: 7. CDR3 sequence reads: CASSIRRQGKDTQYF. Here the CDR3 DNA reads TGTGCCAGTAGTATCAGGAGACAGGGGAAAGATACGCAGTATTTT.

This chain links TRBV20-1 with TRBJ2-1; 8 nucleotides align to TRBD1. J lost 8 bases, V lost 3 bases, and 18 bases had no gene match. Looked up from germline, CDR1 is DFQATT and CDR2 is SNEGSKA (reference sequence). This CDR3 region has 17 residues. CDR3 coding DNA: TGCAGTGCTAGTAAGTTCGGTGACGCAGGGGGCTCGGATGAGCAGTTCTTC. It codes for CSASKFGDAGGSDEQFF.

The rearrangement joins TRBV10-3 to TRBJ1-6, with TRBD1 matching over 7 bases. The CDR3 covers 14 residues. CDR1 ENHRY and CDR2 SYGVKD come from the germline V gene. With 3 bases clipped from V and 9 bases from J, the junction kept 5 bases outside the gene matches. Here the CDR3 DNA reads TGTGCCATCAGTGAAGGACAGGACAGTTCACCCCTCCACTTT. It specifies CAISEGQDSSPLHF.

As DNA, the CDR3 is TGTGCCAGCCAACCTAGTCAGAGCTTCGGGCAGTACTTC. Protein: CASQPSQSFGQYF. The V and J genes are TRBV6-5 and TRBJ2-7; D is ambiguous. V was trimmed by 8 bases and J by 9 bases, leaving 20 bases between them. There are 13 residues in the CDR3. Per germline, CDR1 MNHEY and CDR2 SVGAGI.

The rearrangement uses TRBV24-1 and TRBJ2-1; D might be TRBD2 (6 bases). Germline CDR1 is KGHDR and CDR2 is SFDVKD. V was shortened by 3 bases and J by 6 bases, with 11 bases between the two germline ends. This CDR3 has 14 residues. CDR3 sequence reads: CATSDIGLPNEQFF. In nucleotides, the CDR3 is TGTGCCACCAGTGATATTGGACTACCCAATGAGCAGTTCTTC.

The chain uses TRBV5-5 and TRBJ1-1; possibly TRBD1 for D (5 bases). The V gene lost 0 bases and the J gene lost 1 base, with 7 bases spanning the gap. The CDR3 has 14 amino acids. CDR1 and CDR2 from the germline V gene are SGHKS and YYEKEE (reference sequence). The CDR3 DNA reads as TGTGCCAGCAGCTTGGGGGGCGCGAACACTGAAGCTTTCTTT. It specifies CASSLGGANTEAFF.

The chain joins TRBV14 to TRBJ1-2, with a tentative D call TRBD1 (6 bases). V lost 2 bases, J lost 7 bases, and 14 bases lay in between. The length of the CDR3 is 14 residues. Germline CDR1 is SGHDN and CDR2 is FVKESK. CDR3 loop: CASSQSTGLGGYTF. The DNA of the CDR3 is TGTGCCAGCAGCCAATCAACAGGGTTGGGTGGCTACACCTTC. The full variable domain, completed using reference TRBV14 and TRBJ1-2, is EAGVTQFPSHSVIEKGQTVTLRCDPISGHDNLYWYRRVMGKEIKFLLHFVKESKQDESGMPNNRFLAERTGGTYSTLKVQPAELEDSGVYFCASSQSTGLGGYTFGSGTRLTVV.

V usage is TRBV4-1 and J usage is TRBJ1-2; 9 bases fit TRBD1. V dropped 4 bases and J dropped 5; count of bases not matched to a gene: 5. The CDR3 sequence is 14 residues long. The germline V gene encodes CDR1 MGHRA and CDR2 YSYEKL. The CDR3 sequence is CASSPPGQGYGYTF. As DNA, the CDR3 is TGCGCCAGCAGCCCACCGGGACAGGGTTATGGCTACACCTTC.

The chain couples TRBV16 to TRBJ2-2, with 11 positions matching TRBD1. Germline CDR1 is KGHSY and CDR2 is FQNENV. The CDR3 has 18 amino acids. V trimming: 4 bases; J trimming: 1 base; junction bases outside the gene matches: 8. In DNA form, the CDR3 reads TGTGCCAGCAGCCTCCACCGGGACAGGGGGTTGAACACCGGGGAGCTGTTTTTT. The encoded protein is CASSLHRDRGLNTGELFF.